The 22 T cell receptor beta chains listed next were all sequenced from one sample in a study of cytomegalovirus exposure and HLA in healthy donors. PCR used 60 Vbeta primers and 13 Jbeta primers. Data came from immunoSEQ multiplex PCR; TCRdb stores just in-frame clones and leaves some out. This sample carries around 75,000 clones, about 75% of them seen once, and the ten largest clones take over 2.5%. Sequences were obtained from PBMCs. The receptors shown here come from a man younger than 35 in good health and CMV-seronegative.

The chain couples TRBV10-1 to TRBJ2-5; D is possibly TRBD2 (6 bases). CDR1 WNHNN and CDR2 SYGVQD come from the germline V gene (reference sequence). V dropped 2 bases and J dropped 0 bases, with 13 bases sitting between them. This CDR3 is 16 amino acids long. This CDR3 is CASSEGGTSYQETQYF. CDR3 nucleotide sequence: TGCGCCAGCAGTGAGGGGGGGACTTCGTACCAAGAGACCCAGTACTTC.

This rearrangement joins TRBV28 to TRBJ1-1, with unresolved D. Trimming shortened V by 1 base and J by 2 bases, and 11 bases separated the two germline ends. The V gene's germline CDR1 is MDHEN and CDR2 SYDVKM. CDR3 length: 15 residues. CDR3 amino acids: CASSLSRTGNTEAFF. CDR3 DNA: TGTGCCAGCAGTTTATCCCGGACGGGAAACACTGAAGCTTTCTTT.

The chain recombines TRBV5-1 with TRBJ2-5; TRBD1 matches at 8 bases. The CDR3 is made up of 15 amino acids. V trimming: 3 bases; J trimming: 4 bases; junction bases outside the gene matches: 8. The V gene's germline CDR1 is SGHRS and CDR2 YFSETQ. The CDR3 spells CASSSQGARGETQYF. The CDR3 bases are TGCGCCAGCAGCTCCCAGGGGGCTCGGGGAGAGACCCAGTACTTC.

This chain links TRBV2 with TRBJ1-2; D is perhaps TRBD1 (6 bases). Germline CDR1 reads SNHLY; CDR2 reads FYNNEI. Deletions cut 5 bases from V and 7 bases from J, with 11 bases between. The length of the CDR3 is 12 residues. CDR3 loop: CASSLQGAGYTF. Here the CDR3 DNA reads TGTGCCAGCAGTTTACAGGGAGCTGGCTACACCTTC.

The chain recombines TRBV28 with TRBJ2-1, with TRBD1 matching over 9 bases. CDR3 length equals 15 residues. V shed 1 base, J shed 6 bases, and the junction held 4 bases outside the gene matches. From germline, CDR1 is MDHEN and CDR2 SYDVKM. The CDR3 DNA is TGTGCCAGCAGTTTATTTACAGGGGGCCTCAATGAGCAGTTCTTC. This translates into CASSLFTGGLNEQFF.

Only one count was recorded for this clone. V gene TRBV27 combines with J gene TRBJ1-2; a possible D gene is TRBD1 (6 bases). The germline V gene has CDR1 MNHEY and CDR2 SMNVEV (reference sequence). The CDR3 length is 13 residues. Trimming removed 6 bases from V and 4 bases from J, with 12 bases in between. The CDR3 reads CASRGQGPYGYTF. Written as DNA, the CDR3 is TGTGCCAGCAGGGGCCAGGGGCCCTATGGCTACACCTTC.

This chain uses TRBV11-3 with TRBJ2-3; possibly TRBD2 for D (6 bases). Germline V CDR1 and CDR2: SGHNT, YENEEA. Trimming shortened V by 3 bases and J by 4 bases, and 14 bases separated the two germline ends. CDR3 size: 15 residues. CDR3 loop: CASSFGPLAADTQYF. CDR3 nucleotides: TGTGCCAGCAGCTTCGGGCCACTAGCCGCAGATACGCAGTATTTT.

The chain uses TRBV19 and TRBJ1-5, with D maybe TRBD1 (5 bases). The germline CDR1 and CDR2 sequences are LNHDA and SQIVND (reference sequence). Trimming took 5 bases from V and 3 from J, leaving 11 bases between them. CDR3 length equals 14 residues. The CDR3 sequence is CASSPDSNNQPQHF. In DNA, the CDR3 is TGTGCCAGTAGTCCAGACAGCAACAATCAGCCCCAGCATTTT.

The chain couples TRBV2 to TRBJ2-1; tentatively, D is TRBD1 (5 bases). V lost 5 bases to trimming and J lost 6 bases, with 17 bases between them. Looked up from germline, CDR1 is SNHLY and CDR2 is FYNNEI. The CDR3 runs 15 residues. This chain's CDR3 is CASSQRVDIPNEQFF. CDR3 coding DNA: TGTGCCAGCAGTCAAAGGGTGGACATCCCCAATGAGCAGTTCTTC.

The chain links TRBV27 to TRBJ2-1; D is undetermined. Deletions cut 6 bases from V and 5 bases from J, with 17 bases between. Germline-derived CDR1 and CDR2 are MNHEY and SMNVEV (reference sequence). The CDR3 is 15 residues long. The DNA for the CDR3 is TGTGCCAGCAGGGAAGACTTGGCGTACCACAATGAGCAGTTCTTC. Residues: CASREDLAYHNEQFF.

This clone was observed a handful of times. This sequence joins TRBV6-4 and TRBJ2-3, with 13 bases matching TRBD2. V lost 5 bases and J lost 3; bases outside the gene matches: 2. The V gene's germline CDR1 is MRHNA and CDR2 SNTAGT. This CDR3 is built from 15 residues. The DNA of the CDR3 is TGTGCCAGCAGTACTAGCGGGGGGGCTACAGATACGCAGTATTTT. Protein: CASSTSGGATDTQYF.

V gene TRBV19 combines with J gene TRBJ1-4; the match to TRBD1 covers 9 bases. CDR1 LNHDA and CDR2 SQIVND come from the germline V gene (reference sequence). The V gene end was trimmed by 6 bases and the J gene end by 3 bases; junction bases not matched to a gene: 14. The CDR3 runs 18 residues. Written as DNA, the CDR3 is TGTGCCAGTAGCCATAGGACAGGGGACGATCGGTCTAATGAAAAACTGTTTTTT. This encodes CASSHRTGDDRSNEKLFF.

This chain connects TRBV19 to TRBJ2-7; TRBD1 agrees at 8 bases. V trimming: 10 bases; J trimming: 6 bases; junction bases outside the gene matches: 26. This CDR3 is built from 18 residues. Germline V gives CDR1 LNHDA, CDR2 SQIVND (reference sequence). The chain's CDR3 is CANSSRVLGDRRRSEQYV. The DNA of the CDR3 is TGTGCCAACTCTAGTAGGGTATTGGGGGACAGGAGGCGGTCCGAGCAGTACGTC.

V and J are TRBV5-1 and TRBJ2-7; 8 nucleotides agree with TRBD1. The CDR3 loop spans 14 amino acids. The germline V gene has CDR1 SGHRS and CDR2 YFSETQ. The ends lost 0 bases at V and 5 bases at J; junction bases unmatched: 4. CDR3 in amino acids: CASSLAGQADEQYF. The CDR3 nucleotides are TGCGCCAGCAGCTTGGCGGGACAGGCAGACGAGCAGTACTTC.

The chain joins TRBV19 to TRBJ2-7; D is ambiguous. Germline CDR1 and CDR2: LNHDA and SQIVND (reference sequence). The ends were cut back, 4 bases at V and 3 bases at J, with 10 bases in the middle. The CDR3 sequence is 13 residues long. The CDR3 here is CASSKRHHYEQYV. Here the CDR3 DNA reads TGTGCCAGTAGTAAACGCCACCACTACGAGCAGTACGTC.

The chain links TRBV7-9 to TRBJ1-2, with D perhaps matching TRBD1 (6 bases). Germline lookup yields CDR1 SEHNR and CDR2 FQNEAQ (reference sequence). The CDR3 extends over 12 amino acids. The germline V and J ends were trimmed by 3 bases and 7 bases, with 9 bases remaining between them. This CDR3 reads CASSFGDTGYTF. The CDR3, as DNA: TGTGCCAGCAGCTTCGGGGACACTGGCTACACCTTC.

The J gene is TRBJ2-5, the V gene TRBV28, with 8 bases identical to TRBD2. Germline CDR1 and CDR2: MDHEN and SYDVKM. This CDR3 is 13 amino acids long. J lost 5 bases, V lost 8 bases, and 7 bases had no gene match. The CDR3 sequence: CASVSGVGETQYF. The DNA for the CDR3 is TGTGCCAGCGTTAGCGGGGTCGGCGAGACCCAGTACTTC.

The chain uses TRBV28 and TRBJ2-2; tentatively, D is TRBD2 (6 bases). The CDR3 has 13 amino acids. In germline, CDR1 is MDHEN, CDR2 SYDVKM. Trimming shortened V by 6 bases and J by 2 bases, and 7 bases separated the two germline ends. CDR3 coding DNA: TGTGCCAGCAGGGGGGGTAACACCGGGGAGCTGTTTTTT. This encodes CASRGGNTGELFF.

The chain recombines TRBV5-1 with TRBJ1-4; 8 bases map to TRBD1. Germline V gene lookup returns CDR1 SGHRS and CDR2 YFSETQ. V lost 4 bases and J lost 6; bases outside the gene matches: 5. This CDR3 has 14 residues. CDR3 amino acids: CASSPDRGDEKLFF. The CDR3 DNA follows: TGCGCCAGCAGCCCCGACAGGGGTGATGAAAAACTGTTTTTT.

This chain links TRBV9 with TRBJ1-4; 10 positions match TRBD1. V gave up 1 base and J gave up 5 bases; unmatched junction bases: 5. Germline CDR1 is SGDLS and CDR2 is YYNGEE. The CDR3 runs 16 residues. As DNA, the CDR3 is TGTGCCAGCAGCGTACGAGTGGGACAGGGGAATGAAAAACTGTTTTTT. It encodes CASSVRVGQGNEKLFF.

The V gene is TRBV30, the J gene TRBJ2-3; 12 bases map to TRBD2. CDR1 GTSNPN and CDR2 SVGIG come from the germline V gene (reference sequence). The trim removed 5 bases at V and 0 bases at J, leaving 6 bases unmatched. This CDR3 comprises 16 residues. Here the CDR3 DNA reads TGTGCCTGGGCGGGGGGACTAGCGGGTAGCACAGATACGCAGTATTTT. Residues: CAWAGGLAGSTDTQYF. The complete variable domain, with remaining parts taken from reference TRBV30 and TRBJ2-3, reads SQTIHQWPATLVQPVGSPLSLECTVEGTSNPNLYWYRQAAGRGLQLLFYSVGIGQISSEVPQNLSASRPQDRQFILSSKKLLLSDSGFYLCAWAGGLAGSTDTQYFGPGTRLTVL.

The chain is built from TRBV5-4 and TRBJ2-2; D is unresolved. Trimming removed 3 bases from V and 1 base from J, with 4 bases in between. Germline V gene sequence: CDR1 SGHNT, CDR2 YYREEE (reference sequence). This CDR3 comprises 13 residues. DNA for the CDR3: TGTGCCAGCAGCTCCAGGAACACCGGGGAGCTGTTTTTT. Encoded protein: CASSSRNTGELFF.